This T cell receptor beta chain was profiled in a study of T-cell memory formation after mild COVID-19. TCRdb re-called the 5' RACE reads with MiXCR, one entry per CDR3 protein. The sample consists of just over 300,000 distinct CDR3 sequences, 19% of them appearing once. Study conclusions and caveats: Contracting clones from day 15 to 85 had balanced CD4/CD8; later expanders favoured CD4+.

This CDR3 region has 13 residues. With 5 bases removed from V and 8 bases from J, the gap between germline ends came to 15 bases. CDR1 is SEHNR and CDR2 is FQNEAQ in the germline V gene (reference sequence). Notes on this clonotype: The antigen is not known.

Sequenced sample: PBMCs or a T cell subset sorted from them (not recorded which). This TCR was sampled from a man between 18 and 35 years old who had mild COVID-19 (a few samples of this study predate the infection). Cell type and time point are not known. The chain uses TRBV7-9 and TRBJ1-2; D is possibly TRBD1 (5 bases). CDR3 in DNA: TGTGCCAGCAGCACGGACACGGCGGGCGGCTACACCTTC. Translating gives CASSTDTAGGYTF.